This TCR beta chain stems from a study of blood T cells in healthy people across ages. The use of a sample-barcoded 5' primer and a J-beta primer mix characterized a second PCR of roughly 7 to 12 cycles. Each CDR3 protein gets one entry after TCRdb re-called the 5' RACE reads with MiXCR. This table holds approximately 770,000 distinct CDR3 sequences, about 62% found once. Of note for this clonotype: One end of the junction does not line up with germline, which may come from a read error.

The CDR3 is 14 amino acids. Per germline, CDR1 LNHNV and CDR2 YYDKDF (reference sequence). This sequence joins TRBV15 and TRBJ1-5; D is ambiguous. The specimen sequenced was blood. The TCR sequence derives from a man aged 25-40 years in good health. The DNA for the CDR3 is TGTGCCACCAGCAGAGGTCCGGAGGATCAGCTCCAGCATTTT. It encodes CATSRGPEDQLQHF.